The TCR beta chain under discussion was sequenced for a study of shared clonotypes between healthy human individuals. Overall study context: Each donor's CD4 naive and CD4 memory cells filled three plates apiece, CD8 naive two, and CD8 memory one. General study points: Sampling covered nothing but blood. Tissue TCR repertoires likely differ from those found in blood. The naive CD4 repertoires of a handful of donors were compared, and about 5% of clonotypes were shared.

Adult Caucasians living in Nashville, Tennessee made up all of the donors. As for this clone: What it binds is unknown.

Data came from immunoSEQ multiplex PCR; TCRdb stores just in-frame clones and leaves some out. The sample includes roughly 1 million clones, 75% to 80% of them seen just once. This CDR3 has 12 residues. The sample comprised memory CD4+ T cells from PBMCs. As for subset: CD45RA-negative fraction. The chain links TRBV21-1 to TRBJ1-2. TRBV21-1 is flagged as a pseudogene. The sequence was collected from a man between 18 and 29 years old in good health. Some clones in this sample may be carry-over from other donors' samples. Here the CDR3 reads CASSLAGGGYTF. CDR3 sequence (DNA): TGTGCCAGCAGCCTGGCTGGGGGTGGCTACACCTTC.